The 24 T cell receptor beta chains presented below share a single source sample, sequenced in a study of T-cell memory formation after mild COVID-19 listed by TCRdb under 2021. The receptor library was made with 5' RACE. The reads were generated on an Illumina NovaSeq 6000. TCRdb reanalyzed the raw reads on its own, using fastp at Q25 for trimming and MiXCR for clone calling, and kept in-frame beta chains. Identical CDR3 proteins give one entry, which carries the most common genes and DNA. The sample table holds approximately 300,000 distinct CDR3 sequences, of which more than 15% were seen once. In total, the top ten clones hold about a fifth of the sample. Input material: PBMCs or a T cell subset sorted from them (not recorded which). These receptors originate from a man aged 18 to 30 who had mild COVID-19 (a few samples of this study predate the infection). The sample titles of this study are shuffled in the database, so cell type and time point are left out; the donor was told from shared clones.

V and J are TRBV15 and TRBJ2-7; 7 nucleotides line up with TRBD2. The germline V gene has CDR1 LNHNV and CDR2 YYDKDF (reference sequence). The CDR3 is 14 amino acids. V lost 4 bases, J lost 4 bases, and 7 bases stayed unmatched. The CDR3 DNA follows: TGTGCCACCAGCAACCGCAAAGCGGGGTACGAGCAGTACTTC. It specifies CATSNRKAGYEQYF.

This clonotype was counted only a few times. The V gene is TRBV15, the J gene TRBJ1-2; the match to TRBD1 covers 9 bases. The CDR3 covers 17 residues. The V segment lost 2 bases and the J segment 1 base; nucleotides outside the gene matches: 8. The germline gives CDR1 LNHNV, CDR2 YYDKDF (reference sequence). CDR3 region: CATSRNPGQGFNYGYTF. For the CDR3, the DNA is TGTGCCACCAGCAGAAACCCGGGACAGGGATTTAACTATGGCTACACCTTC. Combining the CDR3 with reference TRBV15 and TRBJ1-2 gives the whole variable domain DAMVIQNPRYQVTQFGKPVTLSCSQTLNHNVMYWYQQKSSQAPKLLFHYYDKDFNNEADTPDNFQSRRPNTSFCFLDIRSPGLGDTAMYLCATSRNPGQGFNYGYTFGSGTRLTVV.

This chain joins TRBV4-1 and TRBJ2-5; D may correspond to TRBD1 or TRBD2 (6 bases each). The V end lost 9 bases, the J end lost 2 bases, and 16 bases lay between the germline ends. CDR3 length equals 14 residues. Germline lookup yields CDR1 MGHRA and CDR2 YSYEKL. The CDR3 loop reads CASGGGGRQETQYF. Here the CDR3 DNA reads TGCGCCAGTGGTGGAGGGGGGAGGCAAGAGACCCAGTACTTC.

V and J are TRBV12-3 or TRBV12-4 and TRBJ1-2; 8 nucleotides agree with TRBD1. The CDR3 covers 15 residues. Trimming at V came to 5 bases and at J to 7 bases, leaving 12 bases not matched to a gene. The CDR3 loop reads CASSTRGQGHTGYTF. CDR3 DNA sequence: TGTGCCAGCAGTACAAGAGGACAGGGTCACACTGGCTACACCTTC.

The rearrangement joins TRBV4-1 to TRBJ2-3, with 8 bases identical to TRBD1. With 4 bases clipped from V and 4 bases from J, the junction kept 13 bases outside the gene matches. CDR1 MGHRA and CDR2 YSYEKL come from the germline V gene. The CDR3 consists of 17 residues. CDR3 sequence: CASSRSGQGGVADTQYF. The CDR3 bases are TGCGCCAGCAGCCGATCCGGACAGGGAGGTGTGGCAGATACGCAGTATTTT.

CDR3 loop: CASSVGGGTYGYTF. CDR3 in DNA: TGTGCCAGCAGCGTAGGCGGCGGGACCTATGGCTACACCTTC. The genes are TRBV9 and TRBJ1-2; D is perhaps TRBD1 (5 bases). Trimming cost V 0 bases and J 4 bases, with 10 bases left between them. The CDR3 is 14 residues long. Germline V gives CDR1 SGDLS, CDR2 YYNGEE. The whole variable domain, filled in from reference TRBV9 and TRBJ1-2, reads DSGVTQTPKHLITATGQRVTLRCSPRSGDLSVYWYQQSLDQGLQFLIQYYNGEERAKGNILERFSAQQFPDLHSELNLSSLELGDSALYFCASSVGGGTYGYTFGSGTRLTVV.

V and J are TRBV9 and TRBJ2-5; 9 bases match TRBD2. CDR1 and CDR2 (germline): SGDLS, YYNGEE. The V and J ends lost 0 bases and 2 bases, in that order; junction bases with no gene match: 2. The CDR3 runs 15 residues. The CDR3 sequence: CASSVETSGQETQYF. The CDR3 nucleotides are TGTGCCAGCAGCGTAGAGACTAGCGGTCAAGAGACCCAGTACTTC.

This clonotype was counted many times. A read error may produce the germline difference seen at one junction end. The gene calls are TRBV5-1 and TRBJ2-7; TRBD1 might be the D (6 bases). Germline V gene lookup returns CDR1 SGHRS and CDR2 YFSETQ. The length of the CDR3 is 12 residues. The DNA of the CDR3 is TGTGCCAGCAGCTCACAGGGCTACGAGCAGTACTTC. It is translated as CASSSQGYEQYF.

This clonotype was recorded a few times. This chain uses TRBV28 with TRBJ2-7, with D perhaps being TRBD1 or TRBD2 (6 bases each). The germline V gene encodes CDR1 MDHEN and CDR2 SYDVKM. V lost 6 bases and J 9 bases, leaving 15 bases between the germline ends. The CDR3 is 12 amino acids. CDR3 sequence reads: CASSGGSLWQYV. The CDR3 nucleotides are TGTGCCAGCAGCGGGGGCTCCTTGTGGCAGTACGTC.

This clonotype was recorded at least ten times. The rearrangement uses TRBV6-5 and TRBJ2-7; D is unclear. Trimming took off 0 bases at V and 6 bases at J, with 12 bases between the two ends. This CDR3 region has 14 residues. Germline CDR1 is MNHEY and CDR2 is SVGAGI. The CDR3 spells CASSYSHTELEQYF. The CDR3 DNA reads as TGTGCCAGCAGTTACTCACATACAGAGCTCGAGCAGTACTTC.

V usage is TRBV5-6 and J usage is TRBJ2-5; 8 nucleotides align to TRBD2. Losses at the gene ends were 2 bases for V and 3 bases for J; bases not matched to a gene: 0. Germline values: CDR1 SGHDT, CDR2 YYEEEE. CDR3 length: 13 residues. The CDR3 DNA sequence: TGTGCCAGCAGCTTACTAGCGGAAGAGACCCAGTACTTC. Protein sequence: CASSLLAEETQYF.

This clonotype was observed a handful of times. V is TRBV2 and J is TRBJ2-1, with 8 bases matching TRBD1. This CDR3 is 12 amino acids long. Germline-derived CDR1 and CDR2 are SNHLY and FYNNEI. V was clipped by 9 bases and J by 9 bases; unmatched bases: 7. The CDR3 DNA reads as TGTGCCAGAGGACAGGGTGTAGGTGAGCAGTTCTTC. Amino acid sequence: CARGQGVGEQFF.

V is TRBV2 and J is TRBJ2-5; 8 nucleotides line up with TRBD2. CDR1 and CDR2 from the germline V gene are SNHLY and FYNNEI. CDR3 length: 12 amino acids. V gave up 7 bases and J gave up 5 bases; unmatched junction bases: 3. Written as DNA, the CDR3 is TGTGCCAGCACCCGGGAGGGGGAGACCCAGTACTTC. It codes for CASTREGETQYF.

This clonotype was seen ten or more times. V and J are TRBV19 and TRBJ2-7; no definite D call. Per germline, CDR1 LNHDA and CDR2 SQIVND (reference sequence). The V end was cut by 7 bases, the J end by 1 base, with 8 bases between. The length of the CDR3 is 12 residues. The CDR3 coding sequence is TGTGCCAGTACCGGCAGTTCCTACGAGCAGTACTTC. Amino acid sequence: CASTGSSYEQYF.

The chain employs TRBV6-5 and TRBJ2-6; D ambiguous. The CDR3 loop spans 14 amino acids. The V gene lost 2 bases and the J gene lost 1 base, with 3 bases spanning the gap. The germline V gene encodes CDR1 MNHEY and CDR2 SVGAGI. DNA of the CDR3: TGTGCCAGCAGTTACCAGTCTGGGGCCAACGTCCTGACTTTC. Translating it yields CASSYQSGANVLTF.

This clonotype has a handful of counts. The V gene is TRBV7-3, the J gene TRBJ2-2; perhaps TRBD2 as D (6 bases). Trimming left V 4 bases short and J 3 bases short, with 15 bases between. Germline lookup yields CDR1 SGHTA and CDR2 FQGTGA. This CDR3 region has 16 residues. CDR3 bases: TGTGCCAGCAGCTCCTACCTGGGACTTGACACCGGGGAGCTGTTTTTT. This codes for CASSSYLGLDTGELFF.

This clonotype was seen many times. This sequence joins TRBV6-6 and TRBJ2-7, with unresolved D. Germline CDR1 and CDR2: MNHNY and SVGAGI (reference sequence). The germline V and J ends were trimmed by 4 bases and 4 bases, with 11 bases remaining between them. The CDR3 is 13 residues long. This chain's CDR3 is CASSSNSHYEQYV. CDR3 nucleotides: TGTGCCAGCAGTTCCAACAGCCATTACGAGCAGTACGTC.

The chain links TRBV4-1 to TRBJ1-2; D call uncertain. Trimming removed 0 bases at V and 8 bases at J, with 13 bases between. The CDR3 is made up of 14 amino acids. The germline V gene has CDR1 MGHRA and CDR2 YSYEKL. CDR3 sequence (DNA): TGCGCCAGCAGCCAAGATTTGGGTCTAGGCGGCTACACCTTC. Translated, it gives CASSQDLGLGGYTF.

This clonotype was seen a handful of times. This sequence joins TRBV20-1 and TRBJ2-1; 7 nucleotides line up with TRBD1. Germline V gene data show CDR1 as DFQATT and CDR2 as SNEGSKA (reference sequence). V trimming: 0 bases; J trimming: 7 bases; junction bases outside the gene matches: 15. CDR3 length: 17 amino acids. The chain's CDR3 is CSARDHRVGTVGNEQFF. The CDR3 nucleotides are TGCAGTGCTAGAGACCACCGGGTCGGGACAGTTGGAAATGAGCAGTTCTTC.

This clonotype was seen more than once but under ten times. The V and J genes are TRBV12-3 or TRBV12-4 and TRBJ1-2, with D uncertain. Trimming pared 3 bases from V and 4 bases from J, leaving 9 bases between. The CDR3 has 13 residues. The CDR3 loop is CASSFGRPYGYTF. The CDR3, as DNA: TGTGCCAGCAGTTTCGGCAGGCCCTATGGCTACACCTTC.

This clonotype was found many times. The chain has TRBV12-3 or TRBV12-4 and TRBJ2-3; the match to TRBD2 covers 7 bases. The junction had 5 bases not matched to a gene; V was cut back by 6 bases and J by 2 bases. This CDR3 contains 14 residues. The CDR3 loop is CASRMTSLTDTQYF. The CDR3 nucleotides are TGTGCCAGCAGAATGACTAGCCTCACAGATACGCAGTATTTT.

This clonotype has more than one count but fewer than ten. V gene TRBV6-4 combines with J gene TRBJ2-1; 8 bases fit TRBD1. CDR1 is MRHNA, CDR2 SNTAGT, per germline. The CDR3 covers 15 residues. The V and J ends lost 3 bases and 1 base, in that order; junction bases with no gene match: 2. The CDR3 coding sequence is TGTGCCAGCAGTGAGGACAGGGTGTCCTACAATGAGCAGTTCTTC. Protein sequence: CASSEDRVSYNEQFF.

This clonotype was seen only a few times. The chain combines TRBV7-2 with TRBJ2-3; TRBD1 is a possible D gene (5 bases). This CDR3 spans 14 amino acids. V dropped 1 base and J dropped 7 bases, with 12 bases sitting between them. Germline V gene data show CDR1 as SGHTA and CDR2 as FQGNSA. CDR3 coding DNA: TGTGCCAGCAGCTTAGATGGGGCGGCGAATACGCAGTATTTT. This encodes CASSLDGAANTQYF.

The V gene is TRBV4-3, the J gene TRBJ2-6; the D gene could be TRBD1 or TRBD2 (6 bases each). From germline, CDR1 is LGHNA and CDR2 YSLEER. With 0 bases removed from V and 0 bases from J, the gap between germline ends came to 15 bases. The CDR3 spans 19 residues. CDR3 bases: TGCGCCAGCAGCCAAGATCTTCCCAGGGGAGGCTCTGGGGCCAACGTCCTGACTTTC. Protein: CASSQDLPRGGSGANVLTF.